One and the same sample provided the 15 T cell receptor beta chains below, sequenced in a study of CD8+CD57+ T cells in acquired aplastic anemia. Using genomic DNA as the template, TCR beta VDJ and CDR3 profiling was carried out. A single record per CDR3 protein comes from TCRdb applying MiXCR to the reads. The sample gives 150,000 or so distinct CDR3 sequences, over 50% of which show up once; approximately 12% is in the top ten. CD8+CD57+ cell expansion, shown by flow cytometry, had occurred in the patients selected for sequencing. Sequenced input: sorted CD4+, CD8+, or CD8+CD57+ T cells (not recorded which) from PBMCs. These receptors originate from a human donor with aplastic anemia.

This clonotype showed up just a few times. This may arise from a read error, as a much more abundant clone is one base away. The V and J genes are TRBV5-1 and TRBJ1-1; no reliable D call. CDR3 length equals 12 residues. Trimming left V 6 bases short and J 1 base short, with 7 bases between. The germline CDR1 and CDR2 sequences are SGHRS and YFSETQ. Here the CDR3 DNA reads TGCGCCAGCACAGCGACGAACACTGAAGCTTTCTTT. Translation gives CASTATNTEAFF. Full variable domain (remainder filled in from reference TRBV5-1 and TRBJ1-1): KAGVTQTPRYLIKTRGQQVTLSCSPISGHRSVSWYQQTPGQGLQFLFEYFSETQRNKGNFPGRFSGRQFSNSRSEMNVSTLELGDSALYLCASTATNTEAFFGQGTRLTVV.

The V gene is TRBV29-1, the J gene TRBJ2-7, with D possibly being TRBD2 (5 bases). V lost 6 bases to trimming and J lost 6 bases, with 12 bases between them. Germline V gives CDR1 SQVTM, CDR2 ANQGSEA. The length of the CDR3 is 11 residues. The CDR3 region is CSVGGAGEQYF. Written as DNA, the CDR3 is TGCAGCGTAGGAGGAGCCGGCGAGCAGTACTTC.

The V gene is TRBV19, the J gene TRBJ2-1; 7 positions agree with TRBD2. The CDR3 has 16 amino acids. The germline V gene encodes CDR1 LNHDA and CDR2 SQIVND (reference sequence). Trimming at V came to 5 bases and at J to 0 bases, leaving 7 bases not matched to a gene. CDR3 DNA: TGTGCCAGTAGTCTTGGCGGGAGAGACTCCTACAATGAGCAGTTCTTC. Protein sequence: CASSLGGRDSYNEQFF.

This clonotype was observed a handful of times. This may stem from a read error, because a much larger clone lies one nucleotide away. V is TRBV12-3 or TRBV12-4 and J is TRBJ1-2; no reliable D call. This CDR3 spans 11 amino acids. V was trimmed by 7 bases and J by 5 bases, leaving 8 bases between them. CDR3 sequence reads: CASTFGYGYTF. The CDR3 DNA sequence: TGTGCCAGCACTTTTGGGTATGGCTACACCTTC.

This chain links TRBV7-3 with TRBJ2-3; D is ambiguous. Trimming stripped 5 bases from V and 5 bases from J, with 20 bases between. Germline CDR1 is SGHTA and CDR2 is FQGTGA. The CDR3 has 16 residues. CDR3 sequence reads: CASSIWIVLGGDTQYF. The CDR3 DNA reads as TGTGCCAGCAGCATTTGGATAGTTCTCGGCGGAGATACGCAGTATTTT.

This clonotype was detected ten times or more. The gene calls are TRBV7-8 and TRBJ1-4; D is possibly TRBD1 (5 bases). This CDR3 contains 14 residues. Germline lookup yields CDR1 SGHVS and CDR2 FQNEAQ. V was shortened by 2 bases and J by 6 bases, with 10 bases between the two germline ends. The CDR3 coding sequence is TGTGCCAGCAGCTTATTTCGCAGGGATGAAAAACTGTTTTTT. This gives the protein CASSLFRRDEKLFF.

The table lists this clonotype with many counts. The chain recombines TRBV5-1 with TRBJ2-1; 9 bases match TRBD1. V lost 3 bases and J lost 3; bases outside the gene matches: 4. Looked up from germline, CDR1 is SGHRS and CDR2 is YFSETQ. This CDR3 contains 15 residues. The CDR3 DNA reads as TGCGCCAGCAGCTCCCGGGACAGGGTCTACAATGAGCAGTTCTTC. This sequence encodes CASSSRDRVYNEQFF.

In its sample, this clonotype was seen many times. J is TRBJ2-7 and V is TRBV11-2; no clear D. The CDR3 is 14 amino acids. Germline V CDR1 and CDR2: SGHAT, FQNNGV. Trimming shortened V by 5 bases and J by 3 bases, and 14 bases separated the two germline ends. The CDR3 here is CASSHGTSLYEQYF. In nucleotides, the CDR3 is TGTGCCAGCAGCCACGGCACCTCTCTCTACGAGCAGTACTTC.

In this sample, this clonotype turned up many times. The chain recombines TRBV7-2 with TRBJ2-7; D is unclear. Per germline, CDR1 SGHTA and CDR2 FQGNSA. The CDR3 consists of 11 residues. The V end lost 1 base, the J end lost 5 bases, and 3 bases lay between the germline ends. The CDR3 DNA is TGTGCCAGCAGCTTAGGGAACGAGCAGTACTTC. Residues: CASSLGNEQYF.

The chain couples TRBV7-9 to TRBJ1-1; D is ambiguous. Germline CDR1 and CDR2: SEHNR and FQNEAQ (reference sequence). Trimming stripped 8 bases from V and 3 bases from J, with 13 bases between. The CDR3 covers 13 residues. The chain's CDR3 is CASPDGVDTEAFF. The CDR3 DNA reads TGTGCCAGCCCCGACGGGGTAGACACTGAAGCTTTCTTT.

The chain couples TRBV29-1 to TRBJ2-7; D is possibly TRBD1 (5 bases). The CDR3 covers 12 residues. CDR1 is SQVTM and CDR2 is ANQGSEA in the germline V gene. V was pared by 1 base and J by 7 bases, with 11 bases between. CDR3 amino acids: CSVEGGVGEQYF. CDR3 DNA sequence: TGCAGCGTTGAAGGGGGCGTGGGAGAGCAGTACTTC.

This clonotype was seen more than once but under ten times. This chain links TRBV11-2 with TRBJ2-3, with TRBD2 matching 8 bases. This CDR3 is built from 17 residues. The junction had 8 bases not matched to a gene; V was cut back by 2 bases and J by 1 base. Germline values: CDR1 SGHAT, CDR2 FQNNGV. The chain's CDR3 is CASSLWGNGGGTDTQYF. In DNA, the CDR3 is TGTGCCAGCAGCTTATGGGGGAACGGGGGGGGCACAGATACGCAGTATTTT.

This clonotype has a count of ten or more. CDR3 nucleotide sequence: TGTGCCAGCAGCCACGGTGTCTACGAGCAGTACTTC. It codes for CASSHGVYEQYF. The chain carries TRBV14 and TRBJ2-7; unclear D gene. The V gene lost 3 bases and the J gene lost 3 bases, with 6 bases spanning the gap. Germline loops: CDR1 SGHDN, CDR2 FVKESK. The CDR3 has 12 amino acids.

A single count supports this clonotype. The chain uses TRBV6-1 and TRBJ2-7, with D perhaps matching TRBD2 (6 bases). Germline CDR1 is MNHNS and CDR2 is SASEGT. Trimming shortened V by 3 bases and J by 5 bases, and 11 bases separated the two germline ends. CDR3 length equals 13 residues. In DNA, the CDR3 is TGTGCCAGCAGTGACAGGGAGGCCAACGAGCAGTACTTC. Protein sequence: CASSDREANEQYF.

At least ten counts were recorded for this clonotype. V usage is TRBV11-1 and J usage is TRBJ2-5, with 8 bases aligning to TRBD2. The CDR3 is made up of 18 amino acids. CDR1 and CDR2 from the germline V gene are SGHAT and FQDESV (reference sequence). The V segment lost 4 bases and the J segment 7 bases; nucleotides outside the gene matches: 20. The CDR3 loop reads CASSSAVLAGARKGTQYF. CDR3 DNA: TGTGCCAGCAGCTCCGCGGTTCTAGCGGGCGCCCGGAAAGGGACCCAGTACTTC. Supplemented by reference TRBV11-1 and TRBJ2-5, the full variable domain reads EAEVAQSPRYKITEKSQAVAFWCDPISGHATLYWYRQILGQGPELLVQFQDESVVDDSQLPKDRFSAERLKGVDSTLKIQPAELGDSAMYLCASSSAVLAGARKGTQYFGPGTRLLVL.